This T cell receptor beta chain was obtained from a study of glioma-infiltrating T cells after dendritic cell vaccination. TCRB CDR3 was amplified from 2 ug genomic DNA or less. Amplification used 60 V beta primers and 13 J beta primers. The protocol was immunoSEQ multiplex PCR, while the TCRdb copy is restricted to in-frame clones and leaves out a portion. The table shows approximately 82,000 clones, with roughly 89% occurring only once. Looked up from germline, CDR1 is SQVTM and CDR2 is ANQGSEA. The CDR3 is 15 amino acids. V shed 4 bases and J 5 bases; nucleotides not matched to a gene: 12. This receptor was obtained from a human donor with glioblastoma. V usage is TRBV29-1 and J usage is TRBJ2-5; 8 nucleotides line up with TRBD2. The sequences come from blood, collected before dendritic cell vaccination. CDR3 sequence (DNA): TGCAGCGTTGTACCCCCCGGGAGGGCCGGTGAGACCCAGTACTTC. Protein sequence: CSVVPPGRAGETQYF.